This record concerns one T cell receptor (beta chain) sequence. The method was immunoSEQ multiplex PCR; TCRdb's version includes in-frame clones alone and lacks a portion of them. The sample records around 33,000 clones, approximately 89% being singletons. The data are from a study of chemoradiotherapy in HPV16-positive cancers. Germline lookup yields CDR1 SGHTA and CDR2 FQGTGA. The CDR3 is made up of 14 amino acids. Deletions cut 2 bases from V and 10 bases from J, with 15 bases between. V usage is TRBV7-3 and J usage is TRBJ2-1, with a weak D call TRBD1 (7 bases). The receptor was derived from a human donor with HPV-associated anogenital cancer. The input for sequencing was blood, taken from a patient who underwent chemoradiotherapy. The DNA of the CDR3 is TGTGCCAGCAGCTTAGTCCCAGGGGGGATCGAGCAGTTCTTC. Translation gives CASSLVPGGIEQFF.